This TCR beta chain was retrieved from a study of T cells after yellow fever vaccination. Via MiXCR, TCRdb re-called the 5' RACE reads, giving one row per CDR3 protein. Of about 180,000 distinct CDR3 sequences listed, approximately 6.2% were seen once; the top ten hold 2.9%. The CDR3 consists of 14 residues. V lost 7 bases to trimming and J lost 4 bases, with 14 bases between them. This clonotype was counted many times. J is TRBJ2-1 and V is TRBV12-3 or TRBV12-4; D perhaps matches TRBD2 (5 bases). The TCR was taken from a man younger than 35 who received the YFV17D yellow fever vaccine. The sample in question was CD4+ T cells sorted from PBMCs, obtained on the day of the first yellow fever vaccination. The CDR3 loop is CASTPTGVYNEQFF. In nucleotides, the CDR3 is TGTGCCAGCACACCCACCGGGGTATACAATGAGCAGTTCTTC.